This T cell receptor (beta chain) derives from a study of blood T cells in healthy people across ages. Points from the study as a whole: Long-lived donors carried more naive CD4+ cells and greater diversity than aged donors.

The V gene lost 6 bases and the J gene lost 1 base, with 19 bases spanning the gap. Germline V gene data show CDR1 as DFQATT and CDR2 as SNEGSKA (reference sequence). The CDR3 is 16 residues long. Every sample yielded at least 6.5 million isolated PBMCs. Using a J-beta primer mix together with a sample-barcoded 5' primer, a second PCR was run for roughly 7 to 11 cycles. Sequencing of every sample gave 2.5 million or more CDR3-containing paired-end reads. Each CDR3 protein gets one entry after TCRdb re-called the 5' RACE reads with MiXCR. The table records about 650,000 distinct CDR3 sequences, approximately 29% of them present only once. Remarks on this clonotype: The antigen remains undetermined.

This TCR derives from a woman older than 75 in good health. The chain is built from TRBV20-1 and TRBJ1-5, with a tentative D call TRBD1 (6 bases). The specimen was blood. The CDR3 reads CSAEFAGARSNQPQHF. CDR3 sequence (DNA): TGCAGTGCCGAATTTGCGGGGGCAAGGAGCAATCAGCCCCAGCATTTT.